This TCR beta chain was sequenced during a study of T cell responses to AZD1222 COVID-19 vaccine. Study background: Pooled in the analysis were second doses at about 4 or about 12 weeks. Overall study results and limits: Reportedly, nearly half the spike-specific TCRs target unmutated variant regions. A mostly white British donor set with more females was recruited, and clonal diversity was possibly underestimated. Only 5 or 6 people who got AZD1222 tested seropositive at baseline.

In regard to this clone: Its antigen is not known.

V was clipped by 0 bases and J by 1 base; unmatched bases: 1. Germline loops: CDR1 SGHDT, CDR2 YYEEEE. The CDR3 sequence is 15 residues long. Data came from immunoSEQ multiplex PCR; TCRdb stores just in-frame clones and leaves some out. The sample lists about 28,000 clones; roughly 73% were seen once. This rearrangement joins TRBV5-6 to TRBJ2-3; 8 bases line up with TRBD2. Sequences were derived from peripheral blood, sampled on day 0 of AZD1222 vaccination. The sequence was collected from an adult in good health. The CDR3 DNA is TGTGCCAGCAGCTTGGACGGGGGGGGCACAGATACGCAGTATTTT. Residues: CASSLDGGGTDTQYF.